This is a list of T cell receptor beta chains from one sample in a study of siplizumab effects on memory and regulatory T cells. The assay was immunoSEQ multiplex PCR, and TCRdb's table has in-frame clones only and misses some. The sample lists more than 75,000 clones, approximately 94% occurring once. Input material: CD8+ T cells sorted from blood. Source of these receptors: a human donor in good health. CDR3s include the opening cysteine and the closing phenylalanine or tryptophan. Fields, in order: clone size, V gene, J gene, D gene, CDR3 length, CDR3 protein, CDR3 DNA. The D gene is left open where the match is weak. A clone size is listed for some rows: how often the clone was seen (once, few, many), or a class if it is expanded.

clone_size: -; v_call: TRBV9; j_call: TRBJ2-2; d_call: -; cdr3_length: 16; cdr3_aa: CASSVEVSGNTGELFF; cdr3_nt: TGTGCCAGCAGCGTAGAGGTTAGCGGGAACACCGGGGAGCTGTTTTTT
clone_size: -; v_call: TRBV27; j_call: TRBJ1-1; d_call: -; cdr3_length: 14; cdr3_aa: CASSFLGGNDEAFF; cdr3_nt: TGTGCCAGCAGTTTTCTGGGCGGGAACGACGAAGCTTTCTTT
clone_size: -; v_call: TRBV27; j_call: TRBJ2-5; d_call: TRBD1; cdr3_length: 14; cdr3_aa: CASKRDREQETQYF; cdr3_nt: TGTGCCAGCAAGCGGGACAGGGAACAAGAGACCCAGTACTTC
clone_size: -; v_call: TRBV5-5; j_call: TRBJ2-7; d_call: -; cdr3_length: 14; cdr3_aa: CASSTTVLSYEQYF; cdr3_nt: TGTGCCAGCAGCACGACAGTGCTCTCCTACGAGCAGTACTTC
clone_size: -; v_call: TRBV7-9; j_call: TRBJ2-1; d_call: -; cdr3_length: 16; cdr3_aa: CASRPPTGIAYNEQFF; cdr3_nt: TGTGCCAGCAGACCACCAACAGGTATAGCCTACAATGAGCAGTTCTTC
clone_size: -; v_call: TRBV7-6; j_call: TRBJ2-5; d_call: TRBD2; cdr3_length: 16; cdr3_aa: CASSPRRGGGEETQYF; cdr3_nt: TGTGCCAGCAGCCCCCGGCGCGGGGGTGGGGAAGAGACCCAGTACTTC
clone_size: once; v_call: TRBV7-6; j_call: TRBJ2-7; d_call: -; cdr3_length: 15; cdr3_aa: CASSLGGGSRDEQYF; cdr3_nt: TGTGCCAGCAGCTTAGGTGGGGGGAGTCGCGACGAGCAGTACTTC
clone_size: -; v_call: TRBV19; j_call: TRBJ2-1; d_call: TRBD2; cdr3_length: 17; cdr3_aa: CASTSRLAGGLYNEQFF; cdr3_nt: TGTGCCAGTACCTCCCGACTAGCGGGAGGGCTATACAATGAGCAGTTCTTC
clone_size: -; v_call: TRBV9; j_call: TRBJ2-1; d_call: -; cdr3_length: 16; cdr3_aa: CASSPRGVAETNEQFF; cdr3_nt: TGTGCCAGCAGCCCCCGAGGGGTAGCAGAGACGAATGAGCAGTTCTTC
clone_size: -; v_call: TRBV7-9; j_call: TRBJ1-3; d_call: -; cdr3_length: 15; cdr3_aa: CASSLHGGAGNTIYF; cdr3_nt: TGTGCCAGCAGCTTACACGGGGGCGCTGGAAACACCATATATTTT
clone_size: -; v_call: TRBV7-9; j_call: TRBJ2-3; d_call: -; cdr3_length: 14; cdr3_aa: CASSLGWGTDTQYF; cdr3_nt: TGTGCCAGCAGCTTAGGATGGGGCACAGATACGCAGTATTTT
clone_size: -; v_call: TRBV6-6; j_call: TRBJ2-1; d_call: TRBD2; cdr3_length: 12; cdr3_aa: CASFTPSGGEFF; cdr3_nt: TGTGCCAGCTTCACCCCCTCGGGGGGGGAGTTCTTC
clone_size: once; v_call: TRBV10-3; j_call: TRBJ2-1; d_call: TRBD1; cdr3_length: 14; cdr3_aa: CAISEDDRVGEQFF; cdr3_nt: TGTGCCATCAGTGAGGACGACAGGGTCGGGGAACAGTTCTTC
clone_size: -; v_call: TRBV6-5; j_call: TRBJ2-7; d_call: -; cdr3_length: 15; cdr3_aa: CASSYGGYGNYEQYF; cdr3_nt: TGTGCCAGCAGTTATGGCGGGTACGGAAACTACGAGCAGTACTTC
clone_size: -; v_call: TRBV19; j_call: TRBJ1-1; d_call: -; cdr3_length: 13; cdr3_aa: CASNRGLYTEAFF; cdr3_nt: TGTGCCAGTAATAGGGGTTTGTACACTGAAGCTTTCTTT
clone_size: -; v_call: TRBV5-6; j_call: TRBJ1-5; d_call: TRBD1; cdr3_length: 18; cdr3_aa: CASRPRDRGLLGNQPQHF; cdr3_nt: TGTGCCAGCAGGCCCCGGGACAGGGGGCTTCTTGGCAATCAGCCCCAGCATTTT
clone_size: -; v_call: TRBV9; j_call: TRBJ2-1; d_call: -; cdr3_length: 18; cdr3_aa: CASSSRPTSGSSYNEQFF; cdr3_nt: TGTGCCAGCAGCTCCCGACCGACTAGTGGGAGCTCCTACAATGAGCAGTTCTTC
clone_size: -; v_call: TRBV27; j_call: TRBJ2-3; d_call: -; cdr3_length: 15; cdr3_aa: CASSPGFPSTDTQYF; cdr3_nt: TGTGCCAGCAGTCCCGGTTTTCCAAGCACAGATACGCAGTATTTT
clone_size: -; v_call: TRBV5-1; j_call: TRBJ2-3; d_call: -; cdr3_length: 15; cdr3_aa: CASSLFEQGKDTQYF; cdr3_nt: TGCGCCAGCAGCTTGTTTGAGCAGGGAAAAGATACGCAGTATTTT
clone_size: -; v_call: TRBV5-8; j_call: TRBJ2-5; d_call: -; cdr3_length: 15; cdr3_aa: CASSFGGALGETQYF; cdr3_nt: TGTGCCAGCAGCTTTGGGGGGGCCCTCGGGGAGACCCAGTACTTC
clone_size: -; v_call: TRBV2; j_call: TRBJ2-6; d_call: -; cdr3_length: 15; cdr3_aa: CASLTWGPGANVLTF; cdr3_nt: TGTGCCAGCTTAACTTGGGGGCCTGGGGCCAACGTCCTGACTTTC
clone_size: -; v_call: TRBV5-1; j_call: TRBJ2-2; d_call: -; cdr3_length: 18; cdr3_aa: CASSLVGGIITNTGELFF; cdr3_nt: TGCGCCAGCAGCTTGGTCGGAGGCATAATTACGAACACCGGGGAGCTGTTTTTT
clone_size: few; v_call: TRBV27; j_call: TRBJ2-7; d_call: -; cdr3_length: 11; cdr3_aa: CASSFSDEQYF; cdr3_nt: TGTGCCAGCAGTTTCTCAGACGAGCAGTACTTC
clone_size: -; v_call: TRBV7-6; j_call: TRBJ2-1; d_call: TRBD2; cdr3_length: 13; cdr3_aa: CASSLGGGNEQFF; cdr3_nt: TGTGCCAGCAGCTTAGGGGGGGGCAATGAGCAGTTCTTC
clone_size: -; v_call: TRBV5-4; j_call: TRBJ2-7; d_call: TRBD1; cdr3_length: 15; cdr3_aa: CASSLATGGRYEQYF; cdr3_nt: TGTGCCAGCAGCTTGGCGACAGGGGGAAGATACGAGCAGTACTTC
clone_size: -; v_call: TRBV7-9; j_call: TRBJ2-1; d_call: TRBD1; cdr3_length: 16; cdr3_aa: CASSPIQGTSYNEQFF; cdr3_nt: TGTGCCAGCAGCCCAATACAGGGGACCTCCTACAATGAGCAGTTCTTC
clone_size: few; v_call: TRBV30; j_call: TRBJ1-1; d_call: -; cdr3_length: 13; cdr3_aa: CAWSGSGNTEAFF; cdr3_nt: TGTGCCTGGAGTGGTTCAGGAAACACTGAAGCTTTCTTT
clone_size: -; v_call: TRBV5-8; j_call: TRBJ2-7; d_call: -; cdr3_length: 11; cdr3_aa: CAGGFGVEQYF; cdr3_nt: TGTGCCGGGGGCTTCGGGGTCGAGCAGTACTTC